Reported below is one T cell receptor beta chain. Libraries were prepared by immunoSEQ multiplex PCR; TCRdb keeps only in-frame clonotypes and omits some of them. Counted here are just under 90,000 clones, about 88% occurring once; the ten biggest clones make up 2.9%. The data belong to a study of blood T cell repertoires in COVID-19. Study summary: Italy, Spain and the United States were the sources of the convalescent and acute COVID-19 samples. PBMCs, B-cell-depleted T cells, or T cells provided the cDNA or gDNA that made up the material.

V gave up 3 bases and J gave up 8 bases, with 16 bases separating them. This CDR3 comprises 13 residues. Germline lookup yields CDR1 SQVTM and CDR2 ANQGSEA. The sequenced sample was peripheral blood. This receptor was identified in a woman of 80 years or more with acute or convalescent COVID-19. The chain joins TRBV29-1 to TRBJ1-2, with D hard to call. The CDR3 loop reads CSVDRLTSGGYTF. CDR3 in DNA: TGCAGCGTTGATAGGCTGACGAGCGGGGGCTACACCTTC.